The rows below give T cell receptor beta chains drawn from one sample of a study of Ad26.COV2.S vaccination and SARS-CoV-2 variants. Assay: immunoSEQ multiplex PCR; the TCRdb copy retains only in-frame clones and omits some. The table includes some 480,000 clones, around nine tenths detected once. Specimen: peripheral blood, collected in a trial of Ad26.COV2.S vaccine versus placebo. These receptors originate from a person between 18 and 59 years old who received the Ad26.COV2.S COVID-19 vaccine or a placebo. Each CDR3 is given with its conserved first and last residue. A D gene is named only where the DNA matches it firmly. The listing skips clone size in some rows; elsewhere it reads once, few, many or a size class.

v_gene	j_gene	d_gene	abundance	CDR3nt	CDR3aa
TRBV10-2	TRBJ1-5	-	once	TGCGCCAGCAGTGACTCACAGGGACGGGCAAATCAGCCCCAGCATTTT	CASSDSQGRANQPQHF
TRBV28	TRBJ2-7	-	-	TGTGCCAGCAGCCCCCCACAGGGAGGGTTGGTGGAGCAGTACTTC	CASSPPQGGLVEQYF
TRBV7-2	TRBJ1-3	-	few	TGTGCCAGCAGCTTAGGGGGCAGGGAAGGAGGAAACACCATATATTTT	CASSLGGREGGNTIYF
TRBV6-5	TRBJ1-1	-	-	TGTGCCAGCAGAGAGGAGTGGGGGGACACTGAAGCTTTCTTT	CASREEWGDTEAFF
TRBV30	TRBJ2-1	TRBD2	-	TGTGCCTGGAGTGCCTCCGGGACTAGGCAGTTCTTC	CAWSASGTRQFF
TRBV6-5	TRBJ1-2	-	-	TGTGCCAGCAGTTACTCGGCTGGGACCAGAGACTATGGCTACACCTTC	CASSYSAGTRDYGYTF
TRBV9	TRBJ2-3	TRBD2	-	TGTGCCAGCAGTAACGGACTAGCGGGGAGCACAGATACGCAGTATTTT	CASSNGLAGSTDTQYF
TRBV7-2	TRBJ2-1	TRBD1	-	TGTGCCAGCAGCTTACTGGCAGGGGGCAACAGGAATGAGCAGTTCTTC	CASSLLAGGNRNEQFF
TRBV7-9	TRBJ2-3	TRBD2	-	TGTGCCAGCACCCCTGGGGCTAGCGGTAGCACAGATACGCAGTATTTT	CASTPGASGSTDTQYF
TRBV6-2/TRBV6-3	TRBJ2-1	-	-	TGTGCCAGCAGTTTGGCCAGCCGGAATGAGCAGTTCTTC	CASSLASRNEQFF
TRBV24-1	TRBJ2-1	TRBD2	-	TGTGCCACCGGCGGTCGGGGAGGGGAATTCGATGAGCAGTTCTTC	CATGGRGGEFDEQFF
TRBV9	TRBJ2-1	TRBD2	-	TGTGCCAGCAGCGTAGGGTTGCGGGAGGCCGCCAATGAGCAGTTCTTC	CASSVGLREAANEQFF
TRBV6-5	TRBJ1-5	-	-	TGTGCCAGCAAAAGGGTGGGTCAGGGCAATCAGCCCCAGCATTTT	CASKRVGQGNQPQHF
TRBV3-1/TRBV3-2	TRBJ2-1	-	once	TGTGCCAGCAGCCAAGTGACTGGGATCTTCGGCAGAGTCAACAATGAGCAGTTCTTC	CASSQVTGIFGRVNNEQFF
TRBV7-2	TRBJ1-2	-	-	TGTGCCAGCAGCTTAGGCGGGGGCTACACCTTC	CASSLGGGYTF
TRBV2	TRBJ2-7	-	-	TGTGCCAGCAGTGGGAGGCGAGACGAGCAGTACTTC	CASSGRRDEQYF
TRBV28	TRBJ1-6	-	-	TGTGCCGGAACCGGGACTTTTAATTCACCCCTCCACTTT	CAGTGTFNSPLHF
TRBV2	TRBJ1-1	-	-	TGTGCCAGCAGTGAGCAGGAGTTCACTGAAGCTTTCTTT	CASSEQEFTEAFF
TRBV28	TRBJ1-5	-	-	TGTGCCAGCAGTCCTGACAGCTGGGACAATCAGCCCCAGCATTTT	CASSPDSWDNQPQHF
TRBV7-2	TRBJ2-7	TRBD1	-	TGTGCCAGCAGCTTACACAGGGGAGACTACGAGCAGTACTTC	CASSLHRGDYEQYF
TRBV28	TRBJ1-2	-	-	TGTGCCAGCAGTGTCCCACCGAACTATGGCTACACCTTC	CASSVPPNYGYTF
TRBV29-1	TRBJ1-2	TRBD1	-	TGCAGCGTTGGCGACAGGGTCGTCTATGGCTACACCTTC	CSVGDRVVYGYTF
TRBV29-1	TRBJ2-7	-	-	TGCAGCGTAGGCATTAGCTCCTACGAGCAGTACTTC	CSVGISSYEQYF
TRBV6-6	TRBJ2-1	TRBD1	many	TGTGCCAGCCGTCCAGGGACAGGGGTCTTTGCGGGGAATGAGCAGTTCTTC	CASRPGTGVFAGNEQFF
TRBV18	TRBJ2-1	-	-	TGTGCCAGCTCACCCTTAGCCAATGAGCAGTTCTTC	CASSPLANEQFF
TRBV19	TRBJ1-2	TRBD1	few	TGTGCCAGTAGTATTTACGGGACAGGGAGCTATGGCTACACCTTC	CASSIYGTGSYGYTF
TRBV10-2	TRBJ2-1	TRBD2	once	TGCGCCAGCAAGAAGGAGACTAGCGTGAAGAATGAGCAGTTCTTC	CASKKETSVKNEQFF
TRBV7-6	TRBJ2-1	-	once	TGTGCCAGCAGCTTAGTGTTGAGCGCCGCCTCCTACAATGAGCAGTTCTTC	CASSLVLSAASYNEQFF
TRBV5-1	TRBJ1-3	-	-	TGCGCCAGCAGCCCGTCGGTGGGGGACACCATATATTTT	CASSPSVGDTIYF
TRBV6-4	TRBJ2-2	TRBD1	-	TGTGCCAGCCGAGAACAGGGGGCCTCCGGGGAGCTGTTTTTT	CASREQGASGELFF
TRBV6-2/TRBV6-3	TRBJ2-7	-	few	TGTGCCAGCAGTGCAACATGGTACGAGCAGTACTTC	CASSATWYEQYF
TRBV20-1	TRBJ2-7	-	-	TGCAGTGCTAGTTCCGGGCTTCATTACGAGCAGTACTTC	CSASSGLHYEQYF
TRBV7-2	TRBJ2-6	-	-	TGTGCCAGCAGCTTGTTGGGCGGGTTCTCTGGGGCCAACGTCCTGACTTTC	CASSLLGGFSGANVLTF
TRBV7-3	TRBJ1-5	-	-	TGTGCCAGCAGCTTAAGGGGCAGGGGAGAGTCCCTGAATCAGCCCCAGCATTTT	CASSLRGRGESLNQPQHF
TRBV4-3	TRBJ1-2	-	-	TGCGCCAGCAGCCGGTCGGGGGGCTATGGCTACACCTTC	CASSRSGGYGYTF
TRBV6-2/TRBV6-3	TRBJ2-7	-	-	TGTGCCAGCAGTTACTCGGGCGGAGCTACGTTCTCCTACGAGCAGTACTTC	CASSYSGGATFSYEQYF
TRBV15	TRBJ2-3	TRBD1	-	TGTGCCACCAGCGAGGGGGGACAGGGGGCCGATACGCAGTATTTT	CATSEGGQGADTQYF
TRBV6-1	TRBJ2-7	-	-	TGTGCCAGCAGTGAAGCAGGTCTGGCAGCCTACGAGCAGTACTTC	CASSEAGLAAYEQYF
TRBV28	TRBJ2-4	-	-	TGTGCCAGCAGTACCCCGACTAGTTTTGGAAACATTCAGTACTTC	CASSTPTSFGNIQYF
TRBV7-3	TRBJ2-1	TRBD2	-	TGTGCCAGCAGCCCAGGATTAGCGGGGAACAATGAGCAGTTCTTC	CASSPGLAGNNEQFF
TRBV30	TRBJ2-1	TRBD1	few	TGTGCCTGGAGGCTCAACGGACAGGCCCGGGGGCAGTTCTTC	CAWRLNGQARGQFF
TRBV3-1/TRBV3-2	TRBJ1-3	-	-	TGTGCCAGCAGCCAAGAAAGTCTTAGGGGAGGTGGAAACACCATATATTTT	CASSQESLRGGGNTIYF
TRBV28	TRBJ1-2	-	-	TGTGCCAGCAGCGTTTCGGTACTGTATGGCTACACCTTC	CASSVSVLYGYTF
TRBV5-4	TRBJ2-3	TRBD2	-	TGTGCCAGCAGCTCAGGACTAGCGGGACCTGGTAGCACAGATACGCAGTATTTT	CASSSGLAGPGSTDTQYF
TRBV20-1	TRBJ1-1	TRBD1	-	TGCAGTGCTAGCACGACAGGGAGTACTTTCTTT	CSASTTGSTFF
TRBV10-3	TRBJ1-2	-	-	TGTGCCATCAGTGAACTCGGACGGAAACCCTATGGCTACACCTTC	CAISELGRKPYGYTF
TRBV4-3	TRBJ2-2	TRBD2	-	TGCGCCCCCCGCCGCCTCTTGGCGGGAGGAGGTGCCGGGGAGCTGTTTTTT	CAPRRLLAGGGAGELFF
TRBV7-2	TRBJ1-6	-	-	TGTGCCAGCAGCTTAGTTGTGGGGGGAAATTCACCCCTCCACTTT	CASSLVVGGNSPLHF
TRBV29-1	TRBJ2-1	-	few	TGCAGCGTTGAGTGGTCCCTAGCTGGGCAGTTCTTC	CSVEWSLAGQFF
TRBV5-1	TRBJ2-3	TRBD2	-	TGCGCCAGCAGCTTGGGCGGGAGTGAGACAGATACGCAGTATTTT	CASSLGGSETDTQYF
TRBV24-1	TRBJ2-3	-	-	TGTGCCACCAGTGGCCAGGCCTACACAGATACGCAGTATTTT	CATSGQAYTDTQYF
TRBV30	TRBJ2-7	-	once	TGTGCCTGGAGTTGGCATAGGGCCCCAACGCTCGACGAGCAGTACTTC	CAWSWHRAPTLDEQYF
TRBV11-3	TRBJ2-7	TRBD2	-	TGTGCCAGCAGCGGACTAGCGGGAGACTACGAGCAGTACTTC	CASSGLAGDYEQYF